The 25 T cell receptor beta chains given below trace back to one sample, sequenced in a study of blood T cell repertoires in COVID-19 (dated by TCRdb to about 2020). The library was produced with the immunoSEQ multiplex PCR assay. TCRdb's version of the immuneACCESS table is confined to in-frame rearrangements and falls short of the full clone set. An unresolved V gene accounts for under half of the shortfall where checked; the remainder is of unknown origin. This sample gives roughly 200,000 clones in total; about nine tenths of them show up just once. The ten largest clones add up to around 1.6% of the sample. Input material: peripheral blood. The receptor source for this set is a young man with active or convalescent COVID-19.

The rearrangement uses TRBV7-2 and TRBJ2-5; D is unclear. The V end was cut by 0 bases, the J end by 5 bases, with 16 bases between. The CDR3 loop spans 16 amino acids. Germline CDR1 is SGHTA and CDR2 is FQGNSA. In DNA form, the CDR3 reads TGTGCCAGCAGCTTAGCCGGATCGGCGGTTATGGAGACCCAGTACTTC. Protein sequence: CASSLAGSAVMETQYF. The entire variable domain, with the rest obtained from reference TRBV7-2 and TRBJ2-5, is as follows: GAGVSQSPSNKVTEKGKDVELRCDPISGHTALYWYRQSLGQGLEFLIYFQGNSAPDKSGLPSDRFSAERTGGSVSTLTIQRTQQEDSAVYLCASSLAGSAVMETQYFGPGTRLLVL.

This clone appeared a single time. V usage is TRBV9 and J usage is TRBJ2-7; no clear D. V was trimmed by 0 bases and J by 4 bases, leaving 11 bases between them. The germline V gene has CDR1 SGDLS and CDR2 YYNGEE. The CDR3 runs to 14 residues. The CDR3 DNA reads TGTGCCAGCAGCGTAGACTATTGGAATTACGAGCAGTACTTC. It yields the protein CASSVDYWNYEQYF.

The rearrangement links TRBV4-1 to TRBJ1-4; TRBD1 is a possible D gene (6 bases). The V and J ends lost 2 bases and 8 bases respectively, with 12 bases between them. The germline V gene encodes CDR1 MGHRA and CDR2 YSYEKL. The CDR3 length is 14 residues. The CDR3 DNA reads as TGCGCCAGCAGCCAACGCTGGACAGAGGAAAAACTGTTTTTT. It codes for CASSQRWTEEKLFF.

V usage is TRBV10-2 and J usage is TRBJ2-1; a possible D gene is TRBD2 (5 bases). Germline V gene sequence: CDR1 WSHSY, CDR2 SAAADI. Trimming took 3 bases from V and 0 from J, leaving 12 bases between them. The CDR3 extends over 16 amino acids. CDR3 sequence: CASSDIGGGSYNEQFF. The CDR3 DNA follows: TGCGCCAGCAGTGATATTGGAGGCGGCTCCTACAATGAGCAGTTCTTC.

The chain couples TRBV11-2 to TRBJ2-2, with unresolved D. CDR1 and CDR2 (germline): SGHAT, FQNNGV. V shed 5 bases and J shed 0 bases, with 13 bases lying between them. CDR3 length: 16 amino acids. The CDR3: CASSKNRPSNTGELFF. The DNA of the CDR3 is TGTGCCAGCAGCAAGAACAGACCGTCGAACACCGGGGAGCTGTTTTTT.

This clone showed up just a few times. J is TRBJ2-7 and V is TRBV7-6, with 10 bases lining up with TRBD1. Germline CDR1 reads SGHVS; CDR2 reads FNYEAQ. The CDR3 consists of 15 residues. V trimming: 5 bases; J trimming: 5 bases; junction bases outside the gene matches: 9. The CDR3 nucleotides are TGTGCCAGCAGCCCCATGACAGGGGGCGTCAACGAGCAGTACTTC. Its protein product is CASSPMTGGVNEQYF.

J is TRBJ2-2 and V is TRBV19; 12 bases map to TRBD2. The CDR3 has 17 amino acids. The J segment lost 3 bases and the V segment lost 5 bases, leaving 7 bases of the junction unmatched. The germline gives CDR1 LNHDA, CDR2 SQIVND (reference sequence). CDR3 amino acids: CASSPTSGGYYTGELFF. In nucleotides, the CDR3 is TGTGCCAGTAGTCCGACTAGCGGGGGCTACTACACCGGGGAGCTGTTTTTT.

The V gene is TRBV7-9, the J gene TRBJ2-3, with a possible D match to TRBD2 (6 bases). The CDR3 loop spans 16 amino acids. CDR1 SEHNR and CDR2 FQNEAQ come from the germline V gene (reference sequence). Trimming took 1 base from V and 0 from J, leaving 11 bases between them. CDR3 DNA: TGTGCCAGCAGCTTAGTTGGACTAACTAGCACAGATACGCAGTATTTT. Its translation: CASSLVGLTSTDTQYF.

The rearrangement links TRBV5-1 to TRBJ2-2; no definite D call. Germline CDR1 reads SGHRS; CDR2 reads YFSETQ. The V end lost 4 bases, the J end lost 5 bases, and 18 bases lay between the germline ends. The CDR3 has 16 amino acids. DNA for the CDR3: TGCGCCAGCAGCAGCTTATCACAGATTACGACCGGGGAGCTGTTTTTT. Translation gives CASSSLSQITTGELFF.

This clone appeared once. The genes are TRBV21-1 and TRBJ2-7; the D call TRBD2 from the table was never checked on the DNA. TRBV21-1 is tagged as a pseudogene. The CDR3 sequence is 14 residues long. The CDR3 sequence is CASSKDSSGYEQYF. The DNA of the CDR3 is TGTGCCAGCAGCAAAGACTCATCCGGCTACGAGCAGTACTTC.

The chain recombines TRBV6-2 or TRBV6-3 with TRBJ2-7; 12 positions match TRBD2. Germline V gene sequence: CDR1 MNHEY, CDR2 SVGEGT. Losses at the gene ends were 2 bases for V and 7 bases for J; bases not matched to a gene: 3. This CDR3 contains 14 residues. The CDR3 DNA is TGTGCCAGCAGTTACAGACTAGCGGGGGTGGAGCAGTACTTC. Translated: CASSYRLAGVEQYF.

This chain links TRBV2 with TRBJ1-2; D is perhaps TRBD1 (6 bases). Trimming removed 8 bases at V and 4 bases at J, with 14 bases between. The germline gives CDR1 SNHLY, CDR2 FYNNEI. The CDR3 runs to 13 residues. CDR3 sequence (DNA): TGTGCCAGCGGTCGGGGACAAGTCTATGGCTACACCTTC. Translating it yields CASGRGQVYGYTF.

The chain joins TRBV2 to TRBJ2-3; D unclear. This CDR3 has 12 amino acids. CDR1 SNHLY and CDR2 FYNNEI come from the germline V gene. V lost 1 base, J lost 8 bases, and 7 bases lay in between. The CDR3 spells CASSEDFGTQYF. CDR3 in DNA: TGTGCCAGCAGTGAAGACTTCGGTACGCAGTATTTT.

The chain joins TRBV7-8 to TRBJ1-2, with 8 bases fitting TRBD1. Germline CDR1 SGHVS, CDR2 FQNEAQ. This CDR3 is 12 amino acids long. The junction had 1 base not matched to a gene; V was cut back by 5 bases and J by 5 bases. The CDR3 DNA reads as TGTGCCAGCAGCACAGGGGGATATGGCTACACCTTC. Its translation: CASSTGGYGYTF.

V gene TRBV6-5 combines with J gene TRBJ1-1; TRBD1 matches at 7 bases. Germline loops: CDR1 MNHEY, CDR2 SVGAGI. There are 14 residues in the CDR3. With V trimmed by 6 bases and J by 0 bases, 4 bases remained unmatched. CDR3 coding DNA: TGTGCCAGCAGCCTTGGACAGGTGAACACTGAAGCTTTCTTT. Residues: CASSLGQVNTEAFF.

CDR3 region: CACAGTDNSPLHF. CDR3 nucleotide sequence: TGTGCCTGCGCCGGGACAGATAATTCACCCCTCCACTTT. This sequence joins TRBV30 and TRBJ1-6; 7 bases map to TRBD1. Germline V gene sequence: CDR1 GTSNPN, CDR2 SVGIG (reference sequence). The CDR3 runs 13 residues. After removal of 6 bases from V and 5 bases from J, the junction contained 4 bases not matched to a gene.

The chain carries TRBV7-2 and TRBJ2-4; 15 bases are a match to TRBD2. V shed 6 bases, J shed 8 bases, and the junction held 5 bases outside the gene matches. The length of the CDR3 is 15 residues. Germline V gene lookup returns CDR1 SGHTA and CDR2 FQGNSA. CDR3 in amino acids: CASRPGLAGGDIQYF. The CDR3 DNA follows: TGTGCCAGCAGACCGGGACTAGCGGGAGGCGACATTCAGTACTTC.

The rearrangement links TRBV9 to TRBJ1-2; tentative D call: TRBD1 (5 bases). CDR3 length: 13 residues. Germline CDR1 SGDLS, CDR2 YYNGEE. V was clipped by 5 bases and J by 2 bases, with 10 bases between them. CDR3 in DNA: TGTGCCAGCAGTACGGGGGTGAACTATGGCTACACCTTC. Protein sequence: CASSTGVNYGYTF.

About this clone: This CDR3 is also generated by other DNA sequences in the sample. This chain links TRBV30 with TRBJ1-5; D is perhaps TRBD1 (5 bases). V was pared by 0 bases and J by 4 bases, with 10 bases between. Germline assignment: CDR1 GTSNPN and CDR2 SVGIG (reference sequence). The CDR3 is 14 residues long. The chain's CDR3 is CAWSVLGGNQPQHF. In DNA form, the CDR3 reads TGTGCCTGGAGTGTTTTGGGGGGTAATCAGCCCCAGCATTTT.

The sample holds one count of this clone. The chain uses TRBV6-5 and TRBJ2-2, with 8 bases identical to TRBD2. J lost 5 bases, V lost 11 bases, and 13 bases had no gene match. The CDR3 runs to 15 residues. Per the germline V gene, CDR1 is MNHEY and CDR2 is SVGAGI. The CDR3 spells CALLDPGGRTGELFF. The CDR3 DNA reads as TGTGCCCTCCTGGATCCGGGAGGGAGGACCGGGGAGCTGTTTTTT.

The CDR3 reads CAWSADRMNTEAFF. The CDR3 bases are TGTGCCTGGAGTGCGGACAGGATGAACACTGAAGCTTTCTTT. The rearrangement uses TRBV30 and TRBJ1-1, with 7 bases aligning to TRBD1. The V segment lost 1 base and the J segment 0 bases; nucleotides outside the gene matches: 2. This CDR3 contains 14 residues. Germline loops: CDR1 GTSNPN, CDR2 SVGIG (reference sequence).

The chain links TRBV9 to TRBJ2-7, with D possibly TRBD2 on 7 matching bases. Looked up from germline, CDR1 is SGDLS and CDR2 is YYNGEE. The length of the CDR3 is 16 residues. Trimming cost V 4 bases and J 4 bases, with 21 bases left between them. CDR3 region: CASSPRGEGQSYEQYF. The DNA of the CDR3 is TGTGCCAGCAGCCCAAGGGGGGAGGGGCAGAGTTACGAGCAGTACTTC.

V and J are TRBV7-6 and TRBJ1-2, with 8 bases aligning to TRBD1. CDR3 length: 16 residues. The V segment lost 3 bases and the J segment 4 bases; nucleotides outside the gene matches: 10. CDR1 SGHVS and CDR2 FNYEAQ come from the germline V gene. The CDR3 sequence is CASSLRPTGDVYGYTF. Here the CDR3 DNA reads TGTGCCAGCAGCTTGCGACCGACAGGGGATGTCTATGGCTACACCTTC.

V and J are TRBV19 and TRBJ1-5, with 8 nucleotides matching TRBD1. This CDR3 is 15 amino acids long. V lost 3 bases to trimming and J lost 5 bases; unmatched junction nucleotides: 6. Germline-derived CDR1 and CDR2 are LNHDA and SQIVND (reference sequence). CDR3 in DNA: TGTGCCAGTAGTATCGGGACAGGAAAATATCAGCCCCAGCATTTT. Its protein product is CASSIGTGKYQPQHF.

The chain carries TRBV5-4 and TRBJ1-1, with D unclear. In germline, CDR1 is SGHNT, CDR2 YYREEE (reference sequence). Deletions cut 4 bases from V and 1 base from J, with 20 bases between. This CDR3 spans 17 amino acids. The CDR3 region is CASSPPTQTIRNTEAFF. The DNA for the CDR3 is TGTGCCAGCAGCCCGCCGACTCAAACGATACGGAACACTGAAGCTTTCTTT.